This T cell receptor (beta chain) was captured in a study of blood T cell repertoires in COVID-19. Study as a whole: The United States, Italy and Spain provided the acute and convalescent COVID-19 samples. Sources were T cells, B-cell-depleted T cells, or PBMCs; the material itself was cDNA or gDNA.

In the study's own analysis: Using reference gene primer amplification, nucleated cell counts were estimated. Method: immunoSEQ multiplex PCR; TCRdb's copy keeps in-frame clones and lacks some. V, J and clone size derive from that table, while D and trimming were established from the DNA sequence. The sample contains some 130,000 clones, under 95% of which appear only once. The CDR3 has 14 residues. Trimming pared 4 bases from V and 2 bases from J, leaving 9 bases between. Germline V gives CDR1 LGHNA, CDR2 YNFKEQ. V gene TRBV4-2 combines with J gene TRBJ2-1; the D is unclear. Sequenced sample: peripheral blood. The TCR sequence derives from a man in his fifties with active COVID-19. CDR3 sequence: CASSLPRTYNEQFF. The CDR3 DNA reads TGTGCCAGCAGCCTCCCCCGTACCTACAATGAGCAGTTCTTC.